This entry describes one T cell receptor (beta chain). Its cognate antigen has yet to be identified. No per-base quality is available; no much larger clone lies one base away. Based on the germline V gene (reference sequence), the CDR1 and CDR2 sequences are SGHAT and FQDESV. Counted from cysteine to phenylalanine, this CDR3 has 14 amino acids. Solely the CDR3 DNA is kept, with 42 bases framed from the first base. Cut back by 3 bases and 2 bases, the V and J ends lie 5 bases apart. These data belong to a study of T cell clones after liver transplantation (dated by TCRdb to about 2019). Study-wide context: The samples were obtained from ITN030ST, a randomized trial that attempted immunosuppression withdrawal within 2 years after liver transplantation. Of the eight recipients, a few were HCV-positive, while the remaining recipients had been transplanted for non-autoimmune, non-viral indications. The studied cohort comprised 8 liver transplant recipients, 3 classified as tolerant and 5 as non-tolerant. The subjects received no induction therapy and were kept on standard immunosuppression until randomization at 12-24 months post-transplant. Donor-reactive T cell clones were identified by TCRbeta sequencing after a pre-transplant mixed lymphocyte reaction and then tracked in post-transplant blood. Tolerance was defined as complete immunosuppression withdrawal for at least one year with no rise in liver enzymes beyond twice the upper limit of normal. As an antigen-independent comparator for the donor-reactive sequences, third party-reactive TCRbeta sequences from pre-transplant MLRs were identified as well. Blood samples were taken pre-transplant, pre-randomization before withdrawal, and post-randomization after full withdrawal or failed withdrawal. General findings and caveats noted by the study authors: The decline in donor-reactive sequences exceeded the decline in third party-reactive sequences, suggesting partial antigen-specific deletion that was unrelated to withdrawal success. A significant post-transplant decrease in circulating donor-reactive CD4 TCRbeta sequences was observed in most of the 8 subjects, irrespective of tolerance or HCV status. When repertoire turnover was accounted for, significantly reduced detection of donor-reactive sequences was found in 7 of 8 subjects for CD4 and in 8 of 8 subjects for CD8. Because of small, heterogeneous patient numbers and non-standardized post-transplant time points, the conclusions were only preliminary. Because allograft tissue specimens were not available, migration of donor-reactive T cells into the graft, rather than deletion, may have occurred. In a couple of subjects, low numbers of available donor cells limited the measurable donor-reactive repertoire.

Frozen genomic DNA underwent high-throughput TCRbeta CDR3 sequencing by immunoSEQ, including PCR amplification, mapping, bias correction and internal controls. Per the authors' processing: Productive rearrangements were retained, and unique TCRbeta sequences were defined by the CDR3 nucleotide sequence together with the V and J gene. For classification of a sequence as donor-reactive, at least 5-fold expansion in CFSE-low cells relative to unstimulated pre-transplant cells and a frequency of at least 0.01% were required. Minimum frequency thresholds were set for each subject on the basis of the unstimulated sample with the lowest template count, so that a detection power of at least 90% was ensured. Jensen-Shannon divergence between the top 1000 TCRbeta sequences post- versus pre-transplant served as the measure of repertoire turnover. Changes in detection of donor-reactive sequences were assessed with two-sided Fisher's exact tests. Drawn from immuneACCESS, this table holds only the in-frame rearrangements with V and J called that TCRdb kept. Clones are partly lost; checked studies trace under half to an unresolved V gene and leave the rest unexplained. V, J and clone size derive from that table, while D and trimming were established from the DNA sequence. The sample includes nearly 55,000 clones, with around 84% observed a single time. The leading ten clones occupy approximately 8% of the sample.

The time point label here, explained by the study, means: pre-transplant. Thawed unstimulated PBMCs were stained for CD3, CD4 and CD8 and FACS-sorted into CD3+CD4+ and CD3+CD8+ populations. Randomization to immunosuppression withdrawal applied to every one of the 8 studied subjects. The Qiagen DNeasy Blood and Tissue Kit was used to isolate genomic DNA. The chain couples TRBV11-1 to TRBJ1-6, with no confident D gene call. This material consisted of CD4+ T cells from blood, taken before liver transplant. This clonotype was obtained from a human donor who received a liver transplant. CDR3 protein: CASSFYPYNSPLHF. The DNA is TGTGCCAGCAGCTTCTACCCCTATAATTCACCCCTCCACTTT. With the portions outside the CDR3 filled from the reference TRBV11-1 and TRBJ1-6 genes, the complete variable region becomes EAEVAQSPRYKITEKSQAVAFWCDPISGHATLYWYRQILGQGPELLVQFQDESVVDDSQLPKDRFSAERLKGVDSTLKIQPAELGDSAMYLCASSFYPYNSPLHFGNGTRLTVT.